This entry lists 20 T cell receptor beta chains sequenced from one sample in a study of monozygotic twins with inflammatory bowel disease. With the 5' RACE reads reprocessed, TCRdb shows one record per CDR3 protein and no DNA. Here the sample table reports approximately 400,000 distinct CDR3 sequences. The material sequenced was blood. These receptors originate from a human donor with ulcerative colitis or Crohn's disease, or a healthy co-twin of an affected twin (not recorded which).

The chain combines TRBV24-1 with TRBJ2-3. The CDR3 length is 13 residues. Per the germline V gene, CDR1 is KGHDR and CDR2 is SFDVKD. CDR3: CATSIDGTDTQYF.

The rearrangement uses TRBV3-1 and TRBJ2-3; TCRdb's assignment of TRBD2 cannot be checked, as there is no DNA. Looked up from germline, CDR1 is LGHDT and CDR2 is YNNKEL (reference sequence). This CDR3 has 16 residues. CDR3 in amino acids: CASSQALAGGTDTQYF.

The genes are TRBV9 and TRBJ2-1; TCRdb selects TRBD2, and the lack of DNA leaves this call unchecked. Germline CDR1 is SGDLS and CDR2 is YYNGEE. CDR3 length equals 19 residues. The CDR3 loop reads CASSVEGTSGPYYYNEQFF. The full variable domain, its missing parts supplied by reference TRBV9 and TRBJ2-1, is DSGVTQTPKHLITATGQRVTLRCSPRSGDLSVYWYQQSLDQGLQFLIQYYNGEERAKGNILERFSAQQFPDLHSELNLSSLELGDSALYFCASSVEGTSGPYYYNEQFFGPGTRLTVL.

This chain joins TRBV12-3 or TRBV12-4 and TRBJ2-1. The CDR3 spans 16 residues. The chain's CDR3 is CASSLSAPQRINEQFF.

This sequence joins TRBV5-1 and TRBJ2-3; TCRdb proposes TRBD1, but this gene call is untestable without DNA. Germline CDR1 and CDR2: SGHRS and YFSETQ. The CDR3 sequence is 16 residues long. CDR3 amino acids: CASSTGDPAITDTQYF.

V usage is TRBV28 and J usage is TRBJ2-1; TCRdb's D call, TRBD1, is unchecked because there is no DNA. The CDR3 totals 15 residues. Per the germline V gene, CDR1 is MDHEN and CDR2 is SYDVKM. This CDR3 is CASSLVGGRPNEQFF.

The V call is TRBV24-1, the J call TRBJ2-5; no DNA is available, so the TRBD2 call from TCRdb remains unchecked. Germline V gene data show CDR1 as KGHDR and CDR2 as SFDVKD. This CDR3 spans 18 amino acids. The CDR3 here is CATSGPQGLAGVRETQYF.

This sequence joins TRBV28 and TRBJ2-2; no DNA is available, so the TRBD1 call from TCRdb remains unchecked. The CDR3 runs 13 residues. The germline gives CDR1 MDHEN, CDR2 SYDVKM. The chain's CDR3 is CATGSGNSGELFF. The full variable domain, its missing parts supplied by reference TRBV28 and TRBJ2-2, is DVKVTQSSRYLVKRTGEKVFLECVQDMDHENMFWYRQDPGLGLRLIYFSYDVKMKEKGDIPEGYSVSREKKERFSLILESASTNQTSMYLCATGSGNSGELFFGEGSRLTVL.

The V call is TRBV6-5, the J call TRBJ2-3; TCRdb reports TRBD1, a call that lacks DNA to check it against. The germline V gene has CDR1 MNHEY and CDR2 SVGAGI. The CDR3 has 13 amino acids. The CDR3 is CASSYGGADTQYF.

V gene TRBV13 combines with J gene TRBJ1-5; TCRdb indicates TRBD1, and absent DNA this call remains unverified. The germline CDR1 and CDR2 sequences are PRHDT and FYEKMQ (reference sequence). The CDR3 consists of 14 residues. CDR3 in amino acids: CASSHRGLEQPQHF.

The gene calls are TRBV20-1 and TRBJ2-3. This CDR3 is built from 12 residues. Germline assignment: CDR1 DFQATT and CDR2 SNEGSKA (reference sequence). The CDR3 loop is CSAAVYTDTQYF.

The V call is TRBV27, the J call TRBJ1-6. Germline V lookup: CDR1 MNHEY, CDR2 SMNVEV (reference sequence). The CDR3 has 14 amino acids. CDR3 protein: CASSSDGLRAPLHF.

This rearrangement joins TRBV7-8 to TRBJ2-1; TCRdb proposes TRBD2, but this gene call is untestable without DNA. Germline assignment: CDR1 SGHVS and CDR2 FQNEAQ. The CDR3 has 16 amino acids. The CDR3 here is CASSLDRAGGPREQFF.

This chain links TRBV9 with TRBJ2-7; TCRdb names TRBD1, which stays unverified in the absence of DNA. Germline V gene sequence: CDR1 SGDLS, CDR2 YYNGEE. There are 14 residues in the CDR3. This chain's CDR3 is CASGMGQGAREQYF. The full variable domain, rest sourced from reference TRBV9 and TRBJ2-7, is DSGVTQTPKHLITATGQRVTLRCSPRSGDLSVYWYQQSLDQGLQFLIQYYNGEERAKGNILERFSAQQFPDLHSELNLSSLELGDSALYFCASGMGQGAREQYFGPGTRLTVT.

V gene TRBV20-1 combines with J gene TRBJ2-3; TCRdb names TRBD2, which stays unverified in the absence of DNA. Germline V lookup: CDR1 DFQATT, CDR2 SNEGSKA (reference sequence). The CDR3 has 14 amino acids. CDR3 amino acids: CSARKKLAGDTQYF.

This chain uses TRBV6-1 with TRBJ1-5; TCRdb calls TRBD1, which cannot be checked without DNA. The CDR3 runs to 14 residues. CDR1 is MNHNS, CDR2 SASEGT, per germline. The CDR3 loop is CASRPSGPGQPQHF.

This CDR3 reads CASSSTSGSTDTQYF. V is TRBV6-5 and J is TRBJ2-3; checking the TCRdb D call of TRBD2 is not possible without DNA. This CDR3 has 15 amino acids. Germline assignment: CDR1 MNHEY and CDR2 SVGAGI.

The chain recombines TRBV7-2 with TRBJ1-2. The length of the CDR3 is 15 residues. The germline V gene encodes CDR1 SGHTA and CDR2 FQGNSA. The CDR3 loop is CASSEGQFAHYGYTF. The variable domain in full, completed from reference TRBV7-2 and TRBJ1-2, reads GAGVSQSPSNKVTEKGKDVELRCDPISGHTALYWYRQSLGQGLEFLIYFQGNSAPDKSGLPSDRFSAERTGGSVSTLTIQRTQQEDSAVYLCASSEGQFAHYGYTFGSGTRLTVV.

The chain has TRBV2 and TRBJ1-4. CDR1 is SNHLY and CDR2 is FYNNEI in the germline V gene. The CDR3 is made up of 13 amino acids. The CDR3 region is CASRPEANEKLFF.

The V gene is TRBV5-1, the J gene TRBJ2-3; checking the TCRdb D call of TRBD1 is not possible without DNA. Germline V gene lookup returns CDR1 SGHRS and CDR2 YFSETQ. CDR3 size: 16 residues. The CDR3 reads CASSLEGPILPDTQYF.